These T cell receptor beta chains were read from a single sample in a study of cytomegalovirus exposure and HLA in healthy donors. Profiling relied on immunoSEQ multiplex PCR, and the TCRdb table lists in-frame clones only, not all of them. The data contain about 260,000 clones, approximately 84% of them singletons. The material sequenced was PBMCs. Receptor source: a woman aged 40 to 50 in good health and CMV-seropositive. The CDR3 runs from the conserved cysteine through the conserved F or W. Fields, in order: V gene, J gene, CDR3 protein.

v_call: TRBV27; j_call: TRBJ2-7; cdr3_aa: CASSPGQGFSNYEQYF
v_call: TRBV23-1; j_call: TRBJ1-3; cdr3_aa: CASAGTAGNTIYF
v_call: TRBV7-9; j_call: TRBJ1-5; cdr3_aa: CASSLGDSLAGLPQHF
v_call: TRBV11-2; j_call: NA; cdr3_aa: CASSWGPGQGANEQYF
v_call: TRBV10-3; j_call: TRBJ2-2; cdr3_aa: CAITDGTSGSGTGELFF
v_call: TRBV27; j_call: TRBJ2-5; cdr3_aa: CASKREARGETQYF
v_call: TRBV19; j_call: TRBJ2-3; cdr3_aa: CASSPVGDLTDTQYF
v_call: TRBV28; j_call: TRBJ1-1; cdr3_aa: CASSSQGRGNTEAFF
v_call: TRBV27; j_call: TRBJ2-2; cdr3_aa: CASTPWGTGGAGELFF
v_call: TRBV7-3; j_call: TRBJ2-3; cdr3_aa: CASSLVGGVFADTQYF
v_call: TRBV4-3; j_call: TRBJ1-1; cdr3_aa: CASSQRRTGGFTEAFF
v_call: TRBV6-5; j_call: TRBJ1-2; cdr3_aa: CATSGNYGYTF
v_call: TRBV25-1; j_call: TRBJ2-3; cdr3_aa: CASSKSTSGRSDTQYF
v_call: TRBV6-5; j_call: TRBJ2-7; cdr3_aa: CASRSTGTGVGGQYF
v_call: TRBV11-2; j_call: TRBJ2-6; cdr3_aa: CASSLAGANVLTF
v_call: TRBV7-2; j_call: TRBJ1-1; cdr3_aa: CASSFSDRNTEAFF
v_call: TRBV6-6; j_call: TRBJ1-2; cdr3_aa: CASSYGGNYGYTF
v_call: TRBV5-1; j_call: TRBJ1-2; cdr3_aa: CASSPQGMTGIGYTF
v_call: TRBV6-5; j_call: TRBJ2-1; cdr3_aa: CASSSPGQFYNEQFF
v_call: TRBV30; j_call: TRBJ2-7; cdr3_aa: CAWSVYWGAYEQYF
v_call: TRBV2; j_call: NA; cdr3_aa: CASSEGLAGGHEQYF
v_call: TRBV6-5; j_call: TRBJ2-7; cdr3_aa: CASSKGQQVSYEQYF
v_call: TRBV5-6; j_call: TRBJ1-5; cdr3_aa: CASSLAGVQPQHF
v_call: TRBV29-1; j_call: TRBJ2-5; cdr3_aa: CSVEDLLLVQETQYF
v_call: TRBV19; j_call: TRBJ2-5; cdr3_aa: CASSPIAGEMGLQTQYF
v_call: TRBV27; j_call: TRBJ1-1; cdr3_aa: CASSSTNKNTEAFF
v_call: TRBV21-1; j_call: TRBJ2-1; cdr3_aa: CASSNMGLGGYNEQFF
v_call: TRBV7-2; j_call: TRBJ2-5; cdr3_aa: CASSWTVGETQYF
v_call: TRBV30; j_call: TRBJ1-2; cdr3_aa: CAWIRPENGYTF
v_call: TRBV7-2; j_call: TRBJ2-7; cdr3_aa: CASSLAEPEQYF
v_call: TRBV7-9; j_call: TRBJ2-1; cdr3_aa: CASSLRPGAPGSYNEQFF
v_call: TRBV15; j_call: TRBJ1-2; cdr3_aa: CATSREKGADYGYTF
v_call: TRBV5-4; j_call: TRBJ2-6; cdr3_aa: CAFRVLGANVLTF